What follows describes a single T cell receptor (beta chain). This clone is a singleton in its sample. No cognate antigen has been identified for it. Qualities for individual bases were not recorded, and no much larger clone is one base off. The sample is drawn from a study of control samples from healthy donors and cancer patients (TCRdb year 2020). Library creation used the immunoSEQ multiplex PCR assay. TCRdb limited this immuneACCESS table to in-frame rearrangements with V and J called. A share of clones is missing; checked studies link under half to unresolved V genes, and the rest is unexplained. The sample contains tens of thousands of clones, 91% of them found a single time. More than 10% of the sample belongs to the ten largest clones. The CDR3 holds 15 amino acids from the cysteine to the phenylalanine. The CDR3 DNA has 45 bases and is translated from base 1. Cut back by 10 bases and 3 bases, the V and J ends lie 18 bases apart. The CDR1 and CDR2 encoded by the germline V gene are SGHVS and FQNEAQ.

The rearrangement combines TRBV7-8 with TRBJ2-2, with no D gene named confidently. This sequence originates from a man aged 50 to 60 with lung cancer. The sequenced sample was PBMCs. The CDR3 sequence is CATATRSTDTGELFF. The DNA sequence reads TGTGCCACCGCGACCAGATCAACGGACACCGGGGAGCTGTTTTTT. The full variable domain, completed from the reference TRBV7-8 and TRBJ2-2 proteins outside the CDR3, reads GAGVSQSPRYKVAKRGQDVALRCDPISGHVSLFWYQQALGQGPEFLTYFQNEAQLDKSGLPSDRFFAERPEGSVSTLKIQRTQQEDSAVYLCATATRSTDTGELFFGEGSRLTVL.